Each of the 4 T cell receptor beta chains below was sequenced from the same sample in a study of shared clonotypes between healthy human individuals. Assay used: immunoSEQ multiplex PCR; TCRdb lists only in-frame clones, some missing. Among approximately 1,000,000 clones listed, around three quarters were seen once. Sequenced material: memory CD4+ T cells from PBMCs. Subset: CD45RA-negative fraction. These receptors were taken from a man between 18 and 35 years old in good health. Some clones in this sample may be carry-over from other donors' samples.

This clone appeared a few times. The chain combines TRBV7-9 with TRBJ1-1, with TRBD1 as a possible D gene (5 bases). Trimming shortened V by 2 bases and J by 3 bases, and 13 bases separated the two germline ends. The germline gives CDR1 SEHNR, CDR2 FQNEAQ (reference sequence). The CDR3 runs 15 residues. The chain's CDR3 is CASSLFFGGDTEAFF. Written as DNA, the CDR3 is TGTGCCAGCAGCTTATTTTTCGGGGGGGACACTGAAGCTTTCTTT.

The CDR3 coding sequence is TGTGCCAGCAGAGACCTCGGAAAAGAAAAACTGTTTTTT. Translating it yields CASRDLGKEKLFF. This chain links TRBV11-2 with TRBJ1-4; D gene ambiguous. CDR3 size: 13 residues. Trimming pared 6 bases from V and 8 bases from J, leaving 13 bases between. CDR1 SGHAT and CDR2 FQNNGV come from the germline V gene. The full variable domain, rest sourced from reference TRBV11-2 and TRBJ1-4, is EAGVAQSPRYKIIEKRQSVAFWCNPISGHATLYWYQQILGQGPKLLIQFQNNGVVDDSQLPKDRFSAERLKGVDSTLKIQPAKLEDSAVYLCASRDLGKEKLFFGSGTQLSVL.

The CDR3 protein is CASSNTPPETQYF. The CDR3 DNA follows: TGTGCCAGCAGCAACACCCCCCCCGAGACCCAGTACTTC. The V gene is TRBV5-5, the J gene TRBJ2-5; D remains unclear. The CDR3 covers 13 residues. The germline CDR1 and CDR2 sequences are SGHKS and YYEKEE (reference sequence). V was cut by 4 bases and J by 5 bases, with 12 bases left in between.

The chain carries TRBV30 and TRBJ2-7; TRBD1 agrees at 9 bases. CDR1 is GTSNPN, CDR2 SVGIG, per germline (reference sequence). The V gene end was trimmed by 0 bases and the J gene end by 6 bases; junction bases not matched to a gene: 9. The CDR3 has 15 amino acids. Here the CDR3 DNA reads TGTGCCTGGAGTGTACTAAGGACAGGGGCCTCCGAGCAGTACTTC. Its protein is CAWSVLRTGASEQYF.